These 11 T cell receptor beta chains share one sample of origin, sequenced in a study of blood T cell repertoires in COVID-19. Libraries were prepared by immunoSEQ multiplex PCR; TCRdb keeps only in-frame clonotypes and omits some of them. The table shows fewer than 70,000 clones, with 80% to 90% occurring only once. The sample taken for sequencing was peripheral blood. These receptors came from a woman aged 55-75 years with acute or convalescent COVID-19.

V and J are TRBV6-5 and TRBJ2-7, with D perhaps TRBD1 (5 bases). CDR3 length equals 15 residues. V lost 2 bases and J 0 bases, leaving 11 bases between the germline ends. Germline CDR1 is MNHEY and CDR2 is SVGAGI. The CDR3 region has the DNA TGTGCCAGCAGTTACAGTTACAGGCCCTCCTACGAGCAGTACTTC. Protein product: CASSYSYRPSYEQYF.

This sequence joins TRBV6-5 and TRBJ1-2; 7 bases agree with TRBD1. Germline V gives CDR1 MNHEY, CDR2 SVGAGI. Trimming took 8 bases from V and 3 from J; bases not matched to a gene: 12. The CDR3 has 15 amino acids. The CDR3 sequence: CASPGTDAPYYGYTF. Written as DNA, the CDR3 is TGTGCCAGCCCTGGGACAGATGCCCCCTACTATGGCTACACCTTC.

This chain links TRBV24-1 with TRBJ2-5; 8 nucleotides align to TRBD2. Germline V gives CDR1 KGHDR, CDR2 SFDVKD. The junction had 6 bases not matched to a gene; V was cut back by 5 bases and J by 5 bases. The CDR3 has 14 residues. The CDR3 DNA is TGTGCCACCAGTGCGGGGGGGCTGGGGGAGACCCAGTACTTC. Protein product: CATSAGGLGETQYF.

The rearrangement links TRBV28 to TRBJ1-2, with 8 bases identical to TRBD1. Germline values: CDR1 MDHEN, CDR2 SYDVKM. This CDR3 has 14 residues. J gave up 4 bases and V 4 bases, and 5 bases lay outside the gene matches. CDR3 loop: CASSYRGGFYGYTF. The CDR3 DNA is TGTGCCAGCAGTTACAGGGGGGGGTTCTATGGCTACACCTTC.

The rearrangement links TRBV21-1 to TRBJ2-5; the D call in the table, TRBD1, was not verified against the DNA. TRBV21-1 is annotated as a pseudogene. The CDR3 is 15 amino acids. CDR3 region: CASSKNWATQETQYF. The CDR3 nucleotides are TGTGCCAGCAGCAAAAACTGGGCTACCCAAGAGACCCAGTACTTC.

The CDR3 reads CASSGGREQYF. CDR3 coding DNA: TGCGCCAGCAGCGGGGGCCGCGAGCAGTACTTC. This chain links TRBV5-1 with TRBJ2-7, with D perhaps matching TRBD1 (6 bases). V shed 4 bases and J shed 6 bases, with 8 bases lying between them. Per the germline V gene, CDR1 is SGHRS and CDR2 is YFSETQ. The CDR3 loop spans 11 amino acids.

The CDR3, as DNA: TGTGCCAGCAGCGGACCGGGACAGGGCTCCTACGAGCAGTACTTC. Its translation is CASSGPGQGSYEQYF. V is TRBV9 and J is TRBJ2-7; 9 positions match TRBD1. The junction had 4 bases not matched to a gene; V was cut back by 3 bases and J by 0 bases. Per the germline V gene, CDR1 is SGDLS and CDR2 is YYNGEE. This CDR3 spans 15 amino acids.

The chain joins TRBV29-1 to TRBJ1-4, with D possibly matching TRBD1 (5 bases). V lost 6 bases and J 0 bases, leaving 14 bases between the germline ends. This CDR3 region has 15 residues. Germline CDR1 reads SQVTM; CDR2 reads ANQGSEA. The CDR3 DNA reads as TGCAGCGTCCGAAGGGGTTCCGCAACTAATGAAAAACTGTTTTTT. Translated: CSVRRGSATNEKLFF.

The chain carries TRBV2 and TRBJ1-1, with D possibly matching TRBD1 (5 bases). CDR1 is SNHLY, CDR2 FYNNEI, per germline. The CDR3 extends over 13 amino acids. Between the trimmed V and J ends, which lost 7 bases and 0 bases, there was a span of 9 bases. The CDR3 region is CASNAGMNTEAFF. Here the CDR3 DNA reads TGTGCCAGCAATGCAGGGATGAACACTGAAGCTTTCTTT.

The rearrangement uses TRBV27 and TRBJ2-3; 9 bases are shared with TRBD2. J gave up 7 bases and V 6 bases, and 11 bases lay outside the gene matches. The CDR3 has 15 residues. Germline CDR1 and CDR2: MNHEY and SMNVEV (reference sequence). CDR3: CASSRPGTSSHTQYF. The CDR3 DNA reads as TGTGCCAGCAGCCGGCCCGGGACTAGCTCACATACGCAGTATTTT.

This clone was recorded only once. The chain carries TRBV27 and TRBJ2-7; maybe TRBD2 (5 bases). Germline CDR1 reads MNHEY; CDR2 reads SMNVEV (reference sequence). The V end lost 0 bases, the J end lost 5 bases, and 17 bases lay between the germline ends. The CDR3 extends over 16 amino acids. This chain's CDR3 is CASSLSAHFSDHEQYF. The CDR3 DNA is TGTGCCAGCAGTTTATCGGCCCACTTTAGCGACCACGAGCAGTACTTC.